This T cell receptor beta chain comes out of a study of low-dose radiotherapy and immunotherapy resistance in tumors. The CDR3 is 13 residues long. The V gene's germline CDR1 is KGHSH and CDR2 LQKENI. V lost 3 bases, J lost 1 base, and 7 bases lay in between. The time point here: before trial treatment. Eligible patients had advanced solid tumors lacking tumor-infiltrating lymphocytes. Priming of first-strand cDNA relied on TRAV- and TRBV-specific primers (covering alpha and beta chains). With a V-primer adapter and a constant-region primer, TCRs were amplified for about 20 PCR cycles. TCRdb re-called the reads with MiXCR, one entry per CDR3 protein. The sample yields 60,000 to 75,000 distinct CDR3 sequences, 26% seen once.

This receptor was identified in a male donor with rectosigmoid adenocarcinoma. The chain employs TRBV18 and TRBJ2-7, with TRBD2 as a possible D gene (5 bases). The sample was PBMCs, taken before treatment. The CDR3 sequence is CASSPTSSYEQYF. The DNA for the CDR3 is TGTGCCAGCTCACCTACTAGTTCCTACGAGCAGTACTTC.